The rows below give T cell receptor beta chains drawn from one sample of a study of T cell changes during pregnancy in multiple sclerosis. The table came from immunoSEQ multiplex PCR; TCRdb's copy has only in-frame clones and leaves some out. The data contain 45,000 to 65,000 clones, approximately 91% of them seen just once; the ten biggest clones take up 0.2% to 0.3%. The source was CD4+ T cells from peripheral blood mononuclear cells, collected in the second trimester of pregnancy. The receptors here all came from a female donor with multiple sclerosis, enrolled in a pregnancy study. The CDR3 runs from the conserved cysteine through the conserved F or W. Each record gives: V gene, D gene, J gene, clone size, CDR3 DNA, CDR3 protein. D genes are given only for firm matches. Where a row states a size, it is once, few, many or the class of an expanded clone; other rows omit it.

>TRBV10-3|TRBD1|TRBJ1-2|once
TGTGCCATCAGTGAGAACCCGACAGGGCTGGGGTATGGCTACACCTTC
CAISENPTGLGYGYTF
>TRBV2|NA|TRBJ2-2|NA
TGTGCCAGCAGATCATACGGAGGAACCACCGGGGAGCTGTTTTTT
CASRSYGGTTGELFF
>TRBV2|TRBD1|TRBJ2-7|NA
TGTGCCAGCAGGAGGGACAGTGCCTACTACGAGCAGTACTTC
CASRRDSAYYEQYF
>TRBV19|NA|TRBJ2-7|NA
TGTGCCAGTAGTATAAACGGGAACGAGCAGTACTTC
CASSINGNEQYF
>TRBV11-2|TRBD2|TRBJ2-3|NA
TGTGCCAGCAGCACCGCTGGGGGACTAGCTATAGATACGCAGTATTTT
CASSTAGGLAIDTQYF
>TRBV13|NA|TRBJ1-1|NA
TGTGCCAGCAGCCGAACAGGGAACACTGAAGCTTTCTTT
CASSRTGNTEAFF
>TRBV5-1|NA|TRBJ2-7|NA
TGCGCCAGCAGCTTAGGAACCAGAGGAAACGAGCAGTACTTC
CASSLGTRGNEQYF
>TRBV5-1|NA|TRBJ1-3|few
TGCGCCAGCAGCCTAGCAAATGGAGACACCATATATTTT
CASSLANGDTIYF
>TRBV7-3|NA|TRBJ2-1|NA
TGTGCCAGCAGCGTAGACAGGTTCAATGAGCAGTTCTTC
CASSVDRFNEQFF
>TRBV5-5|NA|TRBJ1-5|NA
TGTGCCAGCAGCGGGACGGGGGGGCATCAGCCCCAGCATTTT
CASSGTGGHQPQHF
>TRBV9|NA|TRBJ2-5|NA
TGTGCCAGCAGCCCAAACCCGCACAGGGCTGAGACCCAGTACTTC
CASSPNPHRAETQYF
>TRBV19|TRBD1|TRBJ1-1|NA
TGTGCCAGTAGTATGGGACAGGGGACGTTCATGAACACTGAAGCTTTCTTT
CASSMGQGTFMNTEAFF
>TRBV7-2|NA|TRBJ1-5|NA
TGTGCCAGCAGCTCGAGGCGGGGCAATCAGCCCCAGCATTTT
CASSSRRGNQPQHF
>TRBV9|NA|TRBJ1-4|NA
TGTGCCAGCAGCGCCACGACAGGCGGGTTAATGTATGAAAAACTGTTTTTT
CASSATTGGLMYEKLFF
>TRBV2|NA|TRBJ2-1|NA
TGTGCCAGCAGTGGACTAACCCCCGGCCAGCAGTTCTTC
CASSGLTPGQQFF
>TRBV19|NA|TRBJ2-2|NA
TGTGCCAGTAGTATGGGGCCAGGGGCAAACACCGGGGAGCTGTTTTTT
CASSMGPGANTGELFF
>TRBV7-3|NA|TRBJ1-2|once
TGTGCCAGCAGCTTAACAGGGGGCTATGGCTACACCTTC
CASSLTGGYGYTF
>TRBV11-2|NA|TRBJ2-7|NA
TGTGCCAGCAGCTTAGATCGGTCGGGGGAGCAGTACTTC
CASSLDRSGEQYF
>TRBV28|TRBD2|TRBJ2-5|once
TGTGCCAGCAGTTTAATCAGCGGGGGGGCCCTGGAGACCCAGTACTTC
CASSLISGGALETQYF
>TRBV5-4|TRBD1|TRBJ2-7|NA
TGTGCCAGCAGCCCGGGACAGGGTGCATACTACGAGCAGTACTTC
CASSPGQGAYYEQYF
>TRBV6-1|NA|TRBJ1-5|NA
TGTGCCAGCAGCTCCAATCAGCCCCAGCATTTT
CASSSNQPQHF
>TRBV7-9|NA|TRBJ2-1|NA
TGTGCCAGCAGCTTACTTTTTCAGGCGGGGGCCTCCTACAATGAGCAGTTCTTC
CASSLLFQAGASYNEQFF
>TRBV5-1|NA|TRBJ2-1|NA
TGCGCCAGCAGCCAACTTTCCAATGAGCAGTTCTTC
CASSQLSNEQFF
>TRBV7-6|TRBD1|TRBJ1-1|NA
TGTGCCAGCAGCCTTGGACAGGGAAACACTGAAGCTTTCTTT
CASSLGQGNTEAFF
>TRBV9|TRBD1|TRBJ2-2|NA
TGTGCCAGCAGCGTAGTTACAGGGGCTCCTATGGGCACCGGGGAGCTGTTTTTT
CASSVVTGAPMGTGELFF
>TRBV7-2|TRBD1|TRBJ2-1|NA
TGTGCCAGCAGTCGCAGGGGGTTCTCCTACAATGAGCAGTTCTTC
CASSRRGFSYNEQFF
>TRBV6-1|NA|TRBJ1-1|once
TGTGCCAGCAGTCTTCACCTGTGGGCGGGCACTGAAGCTTTCTTT
CASSLHLWAGTEAFF
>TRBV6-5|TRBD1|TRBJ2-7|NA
TGTGCCAGCAGTTACTCCGACAGGGGAGCCTACGAGCAGTACTTC
CASSYSDRGAYEQYF
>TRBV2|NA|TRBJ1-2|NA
TGTGCCAGCAGTGGCGCAGGGTTGGCCTATGGCTACACCTTC
CASSGAGLAYGYTF
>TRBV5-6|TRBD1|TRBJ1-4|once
TGTGCCAGCAGCCAGGGGGTAGAAAAACTGTTTTTT
CASSQGVEKLFF
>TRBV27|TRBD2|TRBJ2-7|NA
TGTGCCAGCAGACCGGGACTAGCCTACGAGCAGTACTTC
CASRPGLAYEQYF
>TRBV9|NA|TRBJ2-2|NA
TGTGCCAGCAGCGTAGCCTTACAGGGTTCGGGCACCGGGGAGCTGTTTTTT
CASSVALQGSGTGELFF
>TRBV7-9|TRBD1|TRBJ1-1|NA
TGTGCCAGCAGCTTAGACCGGGACAGACTGAACACTGAAGCTTTCTTT
CASSLDRDRLNTEAFF
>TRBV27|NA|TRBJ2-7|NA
TGTGCCAGCAGACCCCCGAACAATCATTGGTACTTC
CASRPPNNHWYF
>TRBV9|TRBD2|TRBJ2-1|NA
TGTGCCAGCAGCCCCGCCCGACAAGCGGGGGGTTTATACAATGAGCAGTTCTTC
CASSPARQAGGLYNEQFF